This is a list of T cell receptor beta chains from one sample in a study of CD8 T cells in Susac syndrome. Each CDR3 protein is one row after TCRdb ran MiXCR on the immunoSEQ multiplex PCR reads. The sample comprises about 130,000 distinct CDR3 sequences, more than 90% of which are singletons, and around 0.2% rests with the top ten. The sample consisted of CD8+ T cells from PBMCs. The source is a human donor with Susac syndrome. Each CDR3 is given with its conserved first and last residue. The D gene is left open where the match is weak. Rows give clone size only sometimes, using once, few, many, or a class for an expanded clone.

J: TRBJ2-5; length: 12; size: .; D: TRBD1; V: TRBV7-9; DNA: TGTGCCAGCAGAGACAGGGGAGAGACCCAGTACTTC; CDR3: CASRDRGETQYF
J: TRBJ2-7; length: 12; size: .; D: TRBD2; V: TRBV9; DNA: TGTGCCAGCAGTGATGGACTAGGCGAGCAGTACTTC; CDR3: CASSDGLGEQYF
J: TRBJ2-3; length: 14; size: .; D: TRBD2; V: TRBV7-2; DNA: TGTGCCAGCAGACCAGGGACGGGAGGGGATACGCAGTATTTT; CDR3: CASRPGTGGDTQYF
J: TRBJ1-1; length: 14; size: .; D: .; V: TRBV13; DNA: TGTGCCAGCAGCCAGATGACAGGGAACACTGAAGCTTTCTTT; CDR3: CASSQMTGNTEAFF
J: TRBJ2-1; length: 11; size: .; D: .; V: TRBV29-1; DNA: TGCAGCGTCAATTCTCTCAATGAGCAGTTCTTC; CDR3: CSVNSLNEQFF
J: TRBJ1-1; length: 11; size: .; D: .; V: TRBV12-5; DNA: TGTGCTAGTGGTCCCGGCACTGAAGCTTTCTTT; CDR3: CASGPGTEAFF
J: TRBJ2-3; length: 13; size: .; D: .; V: TRBV4-1; DNA: TGCGCCAGCAGCCAAGTAGCGGCAGATACGCAGTATTTT; CDR3: CASSQVAADTQYF
J: TRBJ2-1; length: 15; size: .; D: .; V: TRBV29-1; DNA: TGCAGCGTTAGCAGGGATTCGGGCGATGTCAATGAGCAGTTCTTC; CDR3: CSVSRDSGDVNEQFF
J: TRBJ2-3; length: 14; size: .; D: TRBD2; V: TRBV6-6; DNA: TGTGCCAGCAGTCCCAGCCGTAGCGGGGATACGCAGTATTTT; CDR3: CASSPSRSGDTQYF
J: TRBJ2-5; length: 19; size: .; D: TRBD1; V: TRBV12-3/TRBV12-4; DNA: TGTGCCAGCAGCCTAACCTGGACAGGGATCCCTGGGCGACAAGAGACCCAGTACTTC; CDR3: CASSLTWTGIPGRQETQYF
J: TRBJ2-1; length: 14; size: .; D: .; V: TRBV14; DNA: TGTGCCAGCAGCTACCAAGGACAGTACAATGAGCAGTTCTTC; CDR3: CASSYQGQYNEQFF
J: TRBJ2-7; length: 18; size: once; D: .; V: TRBV4-1; DNA: TGCGCCAGCAGCCAAGCGGCCCAGCTCCGGGACGTCTCCTACGAGCAGTACTTC; CDR3: CASSQAAQLRDVSYEQYF
J: TRBJ2-7; length: 18; size: .; D: .; V: TRBV25-1; DNA: TGTGCCAGCAGTGAATCGGTTGGTACTACCTCCCTCACCTACGAGCAGTACTTC; CDR3: CASSESVGTTSLTYEQYF
J: TRBJ2-3; length: 15; size: few; D: TRBD2; V: TRBV5-4; DNA: TGTGCCAGCAGCTTTACTAGCGGGGGCACAGATACGCAGTATTTT; CDR3: CASSFTSGGTDTQYF
J: TRBJ1-1; length: 15; size: once; D: .; V: TRBV29-1; DNA: TGCAGCGTTGAAGATTACGACAACGGGAACACTGAAGCTTTCTTT; CDR3: CSVEDYDNGNTEAFF
J: TRBJ2-5; length: 14; size: .; D: .; V: TRBV20-1; DNA: TGCAGTGCCAGGACAGTTCGGTCAATAGAGACCCAGTACTTC; CDR3: CSARTVRSIETQYF
J: TRBJ1-2; length: 15; size: once; D: .; V: TRBV28; DNA: TGTGCCAGCGGGTTGAGGGAGCTCCCTAACTATGGCTACACCTTC; CDR3: CASGLRELPNYGYTF
J: TRBJ2-7; length: 15; size: .; D: .; V: TRBV12-3/TRBV12-4; DNA: TGTGCCAGCAGTCCCCAGGGGGGCCCTACCTACGAGCAGTACTTC; CDR3: CASSPQGGPTYEQYF
J: TRBJ2-5; length: 15; size: .; D: .; V: TRBV6-2/TRBV6-3; DNA: TGTGCCAGCAAACTGAAGCGGGTTTTTCAAGAGACCCAGTACTTC; CDR3: CASKLKRVFQETQYF
J: TRBJ2-5; length: 15; size: once; D: TRBD1; V: TRBV25-1; DNA: TGTGCCAGCAGTGAATATGGGACAGGGCAAGAGACCCAGTACTTC; CDR3: CASSEYGTGQETQYF
J: TRBJ1-2; length: 11; size: .; D: .; V: TRBV15; DNA: TGTGCCACCAGTTTGGGGGGTGGCTACACCTTC; CDR3: CATSLGGGYTF
J: TRBJ1-1; length: 16; size: .; D: .; V: TRBV19; DNA: TGTGCCAGTAGTATAGCCTTGTGGGGTATGAGCACTGAAGCTTTCTTT; CDR3: CASSIALWGMSTEAFF
J: TRBJ2-5; length: 15; size: .; D: .; V: TRBV10-3; DNA: TGTGCCTCAGGCTCTGGGACTTCGAGCCAGGAGACCCAGTACTTC; CDR3: CASGSGTSSQETQYF
J: TRBJ2-7; length: 17; size: .; D: TRBD2; V: TRBV4-1; DNA: TGCGCCAGCAGCCAGGAAGACACTAGCGACCCTTCCTACGAGCAGTACTTC; CDR3: CASSQEDTSDPSYEQYF
J: TRBJ1-5; length: 15; size: .; D: .; V: TRBV12-3/TRBV12-4; DNA: TGTGCCAGCAGTTTAGCGCGAGTCGGGGATCAGCCCCAGCATTTT; CDR3: CASSLARVGDQPQHF
J: TRBJ1-5; length: 12; size: .; D: .; V: TRBV12-3/TRBV12-4; DNA: TGTGCCAGCAGTTTGGCGCAAAACAGCCAGCATTTT; CDR3: CASSLAQNSQHF
J: TRBJ2-2; length: 13; size: .; D: TRBD2; V: TRBV7-8; DNA: TGTGCCAGCAATCTAGCGGGGACCGGGGAGCTGTTTTTT; CDR3: CASNLAGTGELFF
J: TRBJ1-2; length: 13; size: .; D: .; V: TRBV19; DNA: TGTGCCAGTACCGGATTTGAAAACTATGGCTACACCTTC; CDR3: CASTGFENYGYTF
J: TRBJ2-7; length: 17; size: .; D: TRBD2; V: TRBV7-8; DNA: TGTGCCAGCAGCTTCTTCTCTGCTGCGGGAGCCTTCTACGAGCAGTACTTC; CDR3: CASSFFSAAGAFYEQYF
J: TRBJ2-5; length: 14; size: .; D: .; V: TRBV12-3/TRBV12-4; DNA: TGTGCCAGCAGTTTTCATCGGGGGAGCGAGACCCAGTACTTC; CDR3: CASSFHRGSETQYF
J: TRBJ1-2; length: 16; size: once; D: .; V: TRBV15; DNA: TGTGCCACCAGCAGAGATACAGGTACCGTCAACTATGGCTACACCTTC; CDR3: CATSRDTGTVNYGYTF
J: TRBJ2-7; length: 13; size: .; D: .; V: TRBV12-5; DNA: TGTGCTAGTGGCCCGCGGGGTGCCTACGAGCAGTACTTC; CDR3: CASGPRGAYEQYF
J: TRBJ1-1; length: 13; size: .; D: .; V: TRBV12-3/TRBV12-4; DNA: TGTGCCAGCAGTTCTGACAAGAACACTGAAGCTTTCTTT; CDR3: CASSSDKNTEAFF
J: TRBJ2-3; length: 16; size: .; D: TRBD2; V: TRBV6-4; DNA: TGTGCCAGCAGTGACGAAGCGGGGGGCCACACAGATACGCAGTATTTT; CDR3: CASSDEAGGHTDTQYF
J: TRBJ2-6; length: 17; size: .; D: TRBD2; V: TRBV4-3; DNA: TGCGCCAGCAGCCAAGATGGGGGGGGTACTGGGGCCAACGTCCTGACTTTC; CDR3: CASSQDGGGTGANVLTF
J: TRBJ2-7; length: 15; size: .; D: .; V: TRBV9; DNA: TGTGCCAGCAGCGTAACGGAATCTAGCTCCTACGAGCAGTACTTC; CDR3: CASSVTESSSYEQYF